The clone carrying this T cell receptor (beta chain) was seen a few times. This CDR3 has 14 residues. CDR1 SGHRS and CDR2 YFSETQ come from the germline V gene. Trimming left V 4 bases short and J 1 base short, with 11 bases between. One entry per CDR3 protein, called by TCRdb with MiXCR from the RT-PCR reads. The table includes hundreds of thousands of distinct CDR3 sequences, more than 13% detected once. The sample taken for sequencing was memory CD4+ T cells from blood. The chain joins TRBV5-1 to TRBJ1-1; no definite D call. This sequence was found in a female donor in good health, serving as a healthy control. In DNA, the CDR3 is TGCGCCAGCAGCGTTGAGCGGAGGAACACTGAAGCTTTCTTT. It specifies CASSVERRNTEAFF. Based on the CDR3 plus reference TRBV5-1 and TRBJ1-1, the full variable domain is KAGVTQTPRYLIKTRGQQVTLSCSPISGHRSVSWYQQTPGQGLQFLFEYFSETQRNKGNFPGRFSGRQFSNSRSEMNVSTLELGDSALYLCASSVERRNTEAFFGQGTRLTVV.